The 25 T cell receptor beta chains given below trace back to one sample, sequenced in a study of blood T cells in healthy people across ages. Then a second PCR, running roughly 7 to 12 cycles, was carried out with a sample-barcoded 5' primer and a J-beta primer mix. TCRdb reprocessed the 5' RACE reads via MiXCR and lists one record per CDR3 protein. This sample has roughly 700,000 distinct CDR3 sequences, with about 30% found just once. Sequencing used blood. These receptors originate from a woman at least 80 years old in good health.

The table lists this clonotype with many counts. This chain uses TRBV5-1 with TRBJ2-1; D possibly uses TRBD1 or TRBD2 (5 bases each). This CDR3 has 13 residues. CDR1 and CDR2 (germline): SGHRS, YFSETQ. V gave up 4 bases and J gave up 7 bases, with 12 bases separating them. In nucleotides, the CDR3 is TGCGCCAGCAGCCGGGACGGCAAGAATGAGCAGTTCTTC. Translation gives CASSRDGKNEQFF.

This clonotype has only a few counts. It may be a read error: a sequence one base away is much more abundant. The chain is built from TRBV20-1 and TRBJ2-1, with TRBD1 matching over 10 bases. Near its end, the DNA agrees better with TRBJ2-7, so the J call may be wrong. The CDR3 has 14 residues. Germline V gives CDR1 DFQATT, CDR2 SNEGSKA (reference sequence). The CDR3 sequence is CSAMTGGLYNEQYF. The CDR3 region has the DNA TGCAGTGCTATGACAGGGGGCCTTTACAATGAGCAGTACTTC.

This clonotype was observed at least ten times. The chain joins TRBV7-2 to TRBJ2-3; D is ambiguous. V lost 7 bases and J 6 bases, leaving 8 bases between the germline ends. The CDR3 covers 11 residues. Germline CDR1 reads SGHTA; CDR2 reads FQGNSA. The CDR3 DNA is TGTGCCAGCACCACGCGGGATACGCAGTATTTT. Translation: CASTTRDTQYF.

This clonotype was seen only a few times. The chain links TRBV28 to TRBJ1-2; 9 nucleotides agree with TRBD1. V dropped 5 bases and J dropped 8; count of bases not matched to a gene: 9. CDR1 and CDR2 (germline): MDHEN, SYDVKM. The CDR3 is 14 amino acids. DNA of the CDR3: TGTGCCAGCAGTACCGGGACAGGGTTTCGGGGCTACACCTTC. Amino acid sequence: CASSTGTGFRGYTF.

Points on this clonotype: A single base separates this from a much larger clone, so it may be a read error. The chain links TRBV5-1 to TRBJ2-7; D is possibly TRBD1 or TRBD2 (5 bases each). The last part of the DNA fits TRBJ2-4 better; the J call may be wrong. The CDR3 runs 15 residues. Germline assignment: CDR1 SGHRS and CDR2 YFSETQ. CDR3 sequence reads: CASTPGPRSGNIQYF. The CDR3 nucleotides read TGCGCCAGCACGCCGGGACCCCGGTCGGGAAACATTCAGTACTTC.

This clonotype was seen more than once but under ten times. J is TRBJ1-1 and V is TRBV12-3 or TRBV12-4, with 7 bases identical to TRBD1. The V segment lost 6 bases and the J segment 1 base; nucleotides outside the gene matches: 5. The CDR3 totals 14 residues. CDR3 sequence: CASRATGRNTEAFF. CDR3 sequence (DNA): TGTGCCAGCAGGGCGACAGGGAGGAACACTGAAGCTTTCTTT.

The table lists this clonotype with many counts. The chain joins TRBV12-3 or TRBV12-4 to TRBJ2-7; tentatively, D is TRBD1 (5 bases). The CDR3 spans 14 residues. The V end was cut by 8 bases, the J end by 3 bases, with 17 bases between. The CDR3 loop reads CASAPTGMGYEQYF. The CDR3 region has the DNA TGTGCCAGCGCCCCCACAGGAATGGGCTACGAGCAGTACTTC.

This clonotype showed up many times. This clone may be a read error of a much larger clone one base away. This chain joins TRBV6-5 and TRBJ2-7, with 8 bases identical to TRBD1. Germline V CDR1 and CDR2: MNHEY, SVGAGI. The CDR3 is 13 residues long. The CDR3 DNA sequence: TGTGCCAGCAGCCGAGGACAGGGCTACGGGCAGTACTTC. Protein: CASSRGQGYGQYF.

This chain links TRBV20-1 with TRBJ2-7; tentatively, D is TRBD1 or TRBD2 (5 bases each). The CDR3 has 14 residues. Trimming pared 6 bases from V and 2 bases from J, leaving 17 bases between. CDR1 is DFQATT, CDR2 SNEGSKA, per germline (reference sequence). CDR3 in amino acids: CSARIRDGPYEQYF. The DNA of the CDR3 is TGCAGTGCCAGGATCCGGGACGGACCCTACGAGCAGTACTTC.

The chain recombines TRBV9 with TRBJ1-1, with 9 bases aligning to TRBD1. CDR1 is SGDLS and CDR2 is YYNGEE in the germline V gene. The ends lost 0 bases at V and 4 bases at J; junction bases unmatched: 4. The CDR3 is made up of 15 amino acids. The CDR3 sequence is CASSVATGGPTEAFF. CDR3 DNA: TGTGCCAGCAGCGTAGCTACAGGGGGCCCCACTGAAGCTTTCTTT.

The CDR3 bases are TGCAGCGTTCGAGGGGTAGGGACTGAAGCTTTCTTT. Protein: CSVRGVGTEAFF. The chain is built from TRBV29-1 and TRBJ1-1, with a possible D match to TRBD1 (5 bases). Germline assignment: CDR1 SQVTM and CDR2 ANQGSEA. The CDR3 has 12 amino acids. V lost 5 bases and J 5 bases, leaving 12 bases between the germline ends.

The chain couples TRBV5-4 to TRBJ1-1; 7 bases line up with TRBD1. CDR3 size: 15 residues. Per germline, CDR1 SGHNT and CDR2 YYREEE (reference sequence). The V and J ends lost 4 bases and 3 bases, in that order; junction bases with no gene match: 9. The CDR3 reads CASSLSGQKYTEAFF. As DNA, the CDR3 is TGTGCCAGCAGCCTATCGGGACAGAAGTACACTGAAGCTTTCTTT.

This clonotype was counted at least ten times. The rearrangement uses TRBV20-1 and TRBJ1-2; D ambiguous. The CDR3 contains 11 residues. Trimming left V 4 bases short and J 6 bases short, with 9 bases between. CDR1 is DFQATT and CDR2 is SNEGSKA in the germline V gene (reference sequence). This CDR3 is CSATRRDGYTF. The CDR3 DNA follows: TGCAGTGCTACCCGCAGAGATGGCTACACCTTC.

This clonotype has at least ten counts. The V and J genes are TRBV11-2 and TRBJ2-7; possibly TRBD1 or TRBD2 for D (5 bases each). V lost 1 base and J lost 6, with 13 bases in between. The CDR3 runs to 14 residues. CDR1 is SGHAT, CDR2 FQNNGV, per germline. The CDR3: CASSLGGPLAEQYF. The CDR3 coding sequence is TGTGCCAGCAGCTTAGGGGGACCATTGGCCGAGCAGTACTTC. Combining the CDR3 with reference TRBV11-2 and TRBJ2-7 gives the whole variable domain EAGVAQSPRYKIIEKRQSVAFWCNPISGHATLYWYQQILGQGPKLLIQFQNNGVVDDSQLPKDRFSAERLKGVDSTLKIQPAKLEDSAVYLCASSLGGPLAEQYFGPGTRLTVT.

Many counts were recorded for this clonotype. The chain uses TRBV3-1 and TRBJ1-1; 11 bases align to TRBD1. With V trimmed by 6 bases and J by 5 bases, 8 bases remained unmatched. Germline V gene data show CDR1 as LGHDT and CDR2 as YNNKEL (reference sequence). The CDR3 runs to 15 residues. The CDR3 nucleotides are TGTGCCAGCAGTCCGTTAGGGACAGGGGGTACTGAAGCTTTCTTT. Protein product: CASSPLGTGGTEAFF.

This clonotype was seen repeatedly, ten times or more. The V and J genes are TRBV6-5 and TRBJ2-7, with 10 bases that match TRBD1. The J segment lost 2 bases and the V segment lost 7 bases, leaving 5 bases of the junction unmatched. CDR3 size: 14 residues. The germline gives CDR1 MNHEY, CDR2 SVGAGI. As DNA, the CDR3 is TGTGCCAGCAAAAGGGGACAGGGGACCTACGAGCAGTACTTC. This translates into CASKRGQGTYEQYF.

Ten or more counts support this clonotype. The rearrangement uses TRBV9 and TRBJ2-3; TRBD1 agrees at 9 bases. CDR3 length: 16 amino acids. Germline V lookup: CDR1 SGDLS, CDR2 YYNGEE. Losses at the gene ends were 4 bases for V and 3 bases for J; bases not matched to a gene: 9. DNA for the CDR3: TGTGCCAGCAGCCCTCGCGGGACAGGGAGAACAGATACGCAGTATTTT. Translated: CASSPRGTGRTDTQYF.

The chain joins TRBV20-1 to TRBJ2-6; 7 nucleotides agree with TRBD1. J lost 0 bases, V lost 0 bases, and 5 bases had no gene match. Germline V gene data show CDR1 as DFQATT and CDR2 as SNEGSKA (reference sequence). This CDR3 spans 17 amino acids. CDR3: CSARDHRGFSGANVLTF. As DNA, the CDR3 is TGCAGTGCTAGAGATCACAGGGGCTTCTCTGGGGCCAACGTCCTGACTTTC.

This clonotype was seen at least ten times. The chain carries TRBV5-1 and TRBJ2-5, with 7 positions matching TRBD1. The J segment lost 4 bases and the V segment lost 3 bases, leaving 3 bases of the junction unmatched. The CDR3 has 13 amino acids. Germline V gene sequence: CDR1 SGHRS, CDR2 YFSETQ. This CDR3 is CASSSRQGETQYF. The CDR3 DNA reads TGCGCCAGCAGCTCCAGACAGGGAGAGACCCAGTACTTC.

As regards this clonotype: It may be a read error: a sequence one base away is much more abundant. The chain couples TRBV3-1 to TRBJ2-7; possible D gene TRBD2, 5 bases. Germline V gene sequence: CDR1 LGHDT, CDR2 YNNKEL (reference sequence). The CDR3 spans 17 residues. Trimming removed 5 bases at V and 2 bases at J, with 22 bases between. CDR3 residues: CASSYTPRGEGTYEQYF. For the CDR3, the DNA is TGTGCCAGCAGCTATACCCCACGGGGAGAAGGAACCTACGAGCAGTACTTC.

Comments on this clonotype: A junction end diverges from the germline sequence, so it may reflect a read error. The V call is TRBV29-1, the J call TRBJ1-6; D ambiguous. The CDR3 has 16 residues. Germline V lookup: CDR1 SQVTM, CDR2 ANQGSEA. CDR3 sequence (DNA): TGCGGCGTTGAAGTCATGGAAGACCGTCCTCGTTCACCCCTCCACTTT. Translating it yields CGVEVMEDRPRSPLHF.

There are many counts of this clonotype. The CDR3 coding sequence is TGTGCCAGCACCCACGGGGGGGTGTTGGACAAAAACATTCAGTACTTC. The encoded protein is CASTHGGVLDKNIQYF. The chain carries TRBV6-6 and TRBJ2-4; 8 bases are shared with TRBD2. CDR1 MNHNY and CDR2 SVGAGI come from the germline V gene (reference sequence). This CDR3 region has 16 residues. V lost 7 bases, J lost 3 bases, and 11 bases stayed unmatched.

The sample holds a few counts of this clonotype. J is TRBJ1-3 and V is TRBV6-5; TRBD1 is a possible D gene (6 bases). V lost 6 bases and J lost 4, with 16 bases in between. CDR1 and CDR2 from the germline V gene are MNHEY and SVGAGI. The CDR3 extends over 15 amino acids. The DNA of the CDR3 is TGTGCCAGCAGCCTTGGACAGACCATAGGAAACACCATATATTTT. It codes for CASSLGQTIGNTIYF.

The chain has TRBV9 and TRBJ2-1; 14 nucleotides agree with TRBD2. This CDR3 region has 16 residues. Trimming at V came to 4 bases and at J to 8 bases, leaving 8 bases not matched to a gene. The germline V gene encodes CDR1 SGDLS and CDR2 YYNGEE. CDR3 residues: CASSSTSGRDLYEQFF. The CDR3 region has the DNA TGTGCCAGCAGCTCGACTAGCGGGAGGGATCTATATGAGCAGTTCTTC.

This clonotype appeared many times. This chain connects TRBV6-5 to TRBJ2-7; D may match TRBD1 or TRBD2 (5 bases each). Germline V CDR1 and CDR2: MNHEY, SVGAGI. CDR3 length equals 13 residues. V was trimmed by 5 bases and J by 1 base, leaving 9 bases between them. CDR3 sequence reads: CASSRDGSYEQYF. The CDR3 coding sequence is TGTGCCAGCAGTCGGGACGGATCCTACGAGCAGTACTTC.